This TCR beta chain stems from a study of T cell responses to AZD1222 COVID-19 vaccine. Repertoires were generated with immunoSEQ multiplex PCR, while TCRdb's copy carries only in-frame clones and drops some. The table shows 150,000 to 200,000 clones, with 85% to 95% occurring only once. About this clone itself: Its antigen remains unknown.

Germline V CDR1 and CDR2: LNHDA, SQIVND (reference sequence). J was trimmed by 2 bases and V by 7 bases; bases with no gene match: 8. The CDR3 consists of 15 residues. Broader study findings: Two AZD1222 doses significantly raised spike-specific TCR breadth and depth over controls. Baseline antibody screening turned up just six seropositive AZD1222 recipients.

Material: peripheral blood, obtained on day 0 of AZD1222 vaccination. This chain links TRBV19 with TRBJ1-3; 7 bases are shared with TRBD1. The source is an adult in good health. CDR3 sequence (DNA): TGTGCCAGTATTCTGGGGCAGGGGGCTGGAAACACCATATATTTT. Residues: CASILGQGAGNTIYF.